Listed below are T cell receptor beta chains from one sample, sequenced in a study of Tregs in tolerant kidney transplant recipients. Profiling relied on immunoSEQ multiplex PCR, and the TCRdb table lists in-frame clones only, not all of them. The sample yields some 250,000 clones, about four fifths seen once. The sequenced sample consisted of CD4+ T cells from blood. These receptors all stem from a human donor in good health. CDR3s include the opening cysteine and the closing phenylalanine or tryptophan. The D gene is left open where the match is weak. Not all rows give a size; the values are once, few, many and, for expanded clones, a class.

NA	NA	TRBV7-8	TRBJ2-4	CASSFNRTILAKNIQYF	TGTGCCAGCAGCTTCAACAGGACGATCCTAGCCAAAAACATTCAGTACTTC
once	TRBD1	TRBV19	TRBJ2-7	CASSPTRDRGNEQYF	TGTGCCAGTAGCCCAACCCGGGACAGGGGCAACGAGCAGTACTTC
once	NA	TRBV9	TRBJ2-1	CASSGRRGNEQFF	TGTGCCAGCAGCGGGCGCAGGGGCAATGAGCAGTTCTTC
NA	TRBD1	TRBV18	TRBJ1-5	CASSPTGGVNQPQHF	TGTGCCAGCTCACCTACAGGGGGCGTCAATCAGCCCCAGCATTTT
NA	TRBD1	TRBV5-1	TRBJ1-5	CASSLSAGGNQPQHF	TGCGCCAGCAGCTTGTCGGCAGGGGGGAATCAGCCCCAGCATTTT
NA	NA	TRBV5-1	TRBJ2-7	CASSLRDSLYEQYF	TGCGCCAGCAGCTTGCGTGACAGTCTCTACGAGCAGTACTTC
NA	TRBD1	TRBV5-4	TRBJ2-5	CASRSDRGRLETQYF	TGTGCCAGCAGGTCGGACAGGGGAAGACTGGAGACCCAGTACTTC
NA	TRBD1	TRBV5-1	TRBJ1-4	CASRYDRGPEKLFF	TGCGCCAGCAGATACGACAGGGGCCCGGAAAAACTGTTTTTT
few	NA	TRBV5-1	TRBJ2-2	CASRGLTNTGELFF	TGCGCCAGCAGAGGACTAACGAACACCGGGGAGCTGTTTTTT
NA	NA	TRBV6-1	TRBJ1-2	CASSEGTEANYGYTF	TGTGCCAGCAGTGAAGGGACAGAGGCTAACTATGGCTACACCTTC
few	NA	TRBV19	TRBJ1-1	CASSMGQGNRAFF	TGTGCCAGTAGTATGGGCCAGGGTAACAGGGCTTTCTTT
few	NA	TRBV2	TRBJ1-1	CASSGVSSTAEAFF	TGTGCCAGCAGTGGTGTAAGTAGCACCGCTGAAGCTTTCTTT
NA	NA	TRBV27	TRBJ1-5	CASSYGRAQPQHF	TGTGCCAGCAGTTACGGGCGAGCCCAGCCCCAGCATTTT
NA	NA	TRBV7-8	TRBJ2-7	CASSLDQAGYEQYF	TGTGCCAGCAGCCTCGACCAGGCCGGATACGAGCAGTACTTC